These 15 T cell receptor beta chains originate from one sample sequenced in a study of blood T cell repertoires in COVID-19. Assay: immunoSEQ multiplex PCR; the TCRdb copy retains only in-frame clones and omits some. The data show approximately 70,000 clones, more than 55% seen once. The specimen was PBMCs or T cells enriched from blood (not recorded which). Receptors originate from an older woman who had been exposed to COVID-19.

The DNA of the CDR3 is TGTGCCACCAGCAATGGACAGGGGGTTTCAGAAGCTTTCTTT. Amino acid sequence: CATSNGQGVSEAFF. This chain links TRBV15 with TRBJ1-1; 10 bases agree with TRBD1. The CDR3 runs 14 residues. J gave up 8 bases and V 4 bases, and 7 bases lay outside the gene matches. CDR1 is LNHNV, CDR2 YYDKDF, per germline (reference sequence).

The CDR3 DNA reads as TGCGCCAGCAGCCAGGGACTCGCCAATGAGCAGTTCTTC. Protein product: CASSQGLANEQFF. V gene TRBV5-1 combines with J gene TRBJ2-1; maybe TRBD2 (6 bases). CDR3 length: 13 amino acids. V gave up 4 bases and J gave up 6 bases, with 11 bases separating them. Germline CDR1 reads SGHRS; CDR2 reads YFSETQ.

This clone came up a few times. This chain connects TRBV6-5 to TRBJ2-6; the D gene is possibly TRBD1 (6 bases). CDR3 size: 15 residues. Trimming left V 6 bases short and J 2 bases short, with 11 bases between. CDR1 and CDR2 from the germline V gene are MNHEY and SVGAGI. The CDR3 protein is CASRPEGAGANVLTF. In DNA form, the CDR3 reads TGTGCCAGCAGACCTGAGGGGGCTGGGGCCAACGTCCTGACTTTC.

This clone was seen once. The gene calls are TRBV6-6 and TRBJ1-5; 8 bases agree with TRBD1. This CDR3 has 16 amino acids. V gave up 0 bases and J gave up 2 bases; unmatched junction bases: 3. Per the germline V gene, CDR1 is MNHNY and CDR2 is SVGAGI (reference sequence). CDR3 nucleotide sequence: TGTGCCAGCAGTTACTCGACAGGGGTGGGCAATCAGCCCCAGCATTTT. Its translation: CASSYSTGVGNQPQHF.

The gene calls are TRBV7-9 and TRBJ2-2; D gene uncertain. The V end lost 3 bases, the J end lost 4 bases, and 3 bases lay between the germline ends. The CDR3 has 12 residues. CDR1 and CDR2 (germline): SEHNR, FQNEAQ (reference sequence). CDR3 protein: CASSFSTGELFF. The CDR3 nucleotides read TGTGCCAGCAGCTTCTCCACCGGGGAGCTGTTTTTT. Variable domain in full (rest from reference TRBV7-9 and TRBJ2-2): DTGVSQNPRHKITKRGQNVTFRCDPISEHNRLYWYRQTLGQGPEFLTYFQNEAQLEKSRLLSDRFSAERPKGSFSTLEIQRTEQGDSAMYLCASSFSTGELFFGEGSRLTVL.

Only a few counts were recorded for this clone. The gene calls are TRBV5-1 and TRBJ1-1; a weak D match, TRBD1 (5 bases). The germline V gene encodes CDR1 SGHRS and CDR2 YFSETQ. Trimming cost V 2 bases and J 8 bases, with 13 bases left between them. The CDR3 spans 13 residues. CDR3 DNA: TGCGCCAGCAGCTTACTAAGACAGCAAGAAGCTTTCTTT. It codes for CASSLLRQQEAFF.

The chain recombines TRBV19 with TRBJ1-2; D is ambiguous. V was trimmed by 5 bases and J by 0 bases, leaving 10 bases between them. The CDR3 runs to 14 residues. Germline V CDR1 and CDR2: LNHDA, SQIVND (reference sequence). Here the CDR3 DNA reads TGTGCCAGTAGTTCCTACACAGCTAACTATGGCTACACCTTC. Translating gives CASSSYTANYGYTF. Supplemented by reference TRBV19 and TRBJ1-2, the full variable domain reads DGGITQSPKYLFRKEGQNVTLSCEQNLNHDAMYWYRQDPGQGLRLIYYSQIVNDFQKGDIAEGYSVSREKKESFPLTVTSAQKNPTAFYLCASSSYTANYGYTFGSGTRLTVV.

The J gene is TRBJ2-5, the V gene TRBV6-2 or TRBV6-3; 7 nucleotides align to TRBD2. This CDR3 contains 18 residues. Per germline, CDR1 MNHEY and CDR2 SVGEGT. Unmatched junction bases numbered 12, after V lost 1 base and J lost 1 base. The CDR3 DNA is TGTGCCAGCAGTTACTTCCTCGGGCAGGGAGGGGTCCAAGAGACCCAGTACTTC. The encoded protein is CASSYFLGQGGVQETQYF.

The chain is built from TRBV27 and TRBJ2-1, with 7 bases matching TRBD2. V gave up 2 bases and J gave up 4 bases; unmatched junction bases: 2. Germline loops: CDR1 MNHEY, CDR2 SMNVEV (reference sequence). The length of the CDR3 is 14 residues. CDR3 DNA: TGTGCCAGCAGTTTACGGCGGGGGTACAATGAGCAGTTCTTC. Its translation is CASSLRRGYNEQFF.

The CDR3 bases are TGTGCCAGCAGTTTATCAGGGGCGAGTGAAAAACTGTTTTTT. This codes for CASSLSGASEKLFF. The J gene is TRBJ1-4, the V gene TRBV28; D may be TRBD1 (6 bases). V was trimmed by 1 base and J by 7 bases, leaving 10 bases between them. The CDR3 sequence is 14 residues long. Germline V gene data show CDR1 as MDHEN and CDR2 as SYDVKM.

This clone has a handful of counts. V gene TRBV6-1 combines with J gene TRBJ2-1; TRBD2 matches at 11 bases. Trimming at V came to 4 bases and at J to 10 bases, leaving 12 bases not matched to a gene. This CDR3 has 16 amino acids. CDR1 and CDR2 (germline): MNHNS, SASEGT. The CDR3 loop is CASSGRLAGSPPEQFF. CDR3 in DNA: TGTGCCAGCAGTGGAAGACTAGCGGGATCACCTCCCGAGCAGTTCTTC.

The chain has TRBV6-4 and TRBJ1-1; D is unclear. This CDR3 has 16 amino acids. The ends were cut back, 2 bases at V and 1 base at J, with 14 bases in the middle. Looked up from germline, CDR1 is MRHNA and CDR2 is SNTAGT. The CDR3 is CASSDLRVERNTEAFF. DNA for the CDR3: TGTGCCAGCAGTGACCTTAGAGTAGAGAGGAACACTGAAGCTTTCTTT.

This clone was detected only a few times. The CDR3 nucleotides read TGTGCCAGCTCACCCGTAGGAGGAACTGAAGCTTTCTTT. Its translation is CASSPVGGTEAFF. The gene calls are TRBV18 and TRBJ1-1; no definite D call. This CDR3 is built from 13 residues. Germline-derived CDR1 and CDR2 are KGHSH and LQKENI. Trimming shortened V by 3 bases and J by 5 bases, and 10 bases separated the two germline ends.

This clone was observed a few times. The V gene is TRBV5-6, the J gene TRBJ2-7, with D uncertain. The CDR3 spans 16 residues. Germline CDR1 and CDR2: SGHDT and YYEEEE. The V end was cut by 0 bases, the J end by 3 bases, with 16 bases between. This chain's CDR3 is CASSLEYSGPHYEQYF. The CDR3 bases are TGTGCCAGCAGCTTGGAGTACTCGGGTCCTCACTACGAGCAGTACTTC.

A few counts support this clone. The chain uses TRBV7-2 and TRBJ2-2; 7 nucleotides line up with TRBD1. Germline assignment: CDR1 SGHTA and CDR2 FQGNSA. J lost 2 bases, V lost 6 bases, and 9 bases had no gene match. The CDR3 consists of 16 residues. DNA of the CDR3: TGTGCCAGCAGATATGGGACAGCCGAAAACACCGGGGAGCTGTTTTTT. Its protein is CASRYGTAENTGELFF.